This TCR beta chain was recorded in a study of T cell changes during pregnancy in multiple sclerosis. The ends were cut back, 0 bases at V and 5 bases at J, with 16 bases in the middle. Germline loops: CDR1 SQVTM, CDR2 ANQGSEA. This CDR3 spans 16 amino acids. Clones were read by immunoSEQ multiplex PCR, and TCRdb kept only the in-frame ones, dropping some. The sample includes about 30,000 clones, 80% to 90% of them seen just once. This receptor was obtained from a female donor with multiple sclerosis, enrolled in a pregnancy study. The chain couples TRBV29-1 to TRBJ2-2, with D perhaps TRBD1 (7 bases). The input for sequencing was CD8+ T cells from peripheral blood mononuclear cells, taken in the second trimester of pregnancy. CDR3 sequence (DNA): TGCAGCGTTGAAGACAGGGGGGATGCGGGAACCGGGGAGCTGTTTTTT. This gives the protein CSVEDRGDAGTGELFF.